This T cell receptor beta chain emerged from a study of blood T cell repertoires in COVID-19. About the study: PBMCs, B-cell-depleted T cells, or T cells provided the cDNA or gDNA that made up the material.

Original analysis: Estimation of nucleated cell counts was performed using reference gene primer amplification. The protocol was immunoSEQ multiplex PCR, while the TCRdb copy is restricted to in-frame clones and leaves out a portion. V, J and clone size were drawn from that table, and D and trimming were deduced from the DNA. Of around 150,000 clones in the sample, about 80% were seen once. Germline V gives CDR1 LNHDA, CDR2 SQIVND (reference sequence). This CDR3 spans 16 amino acids. V was cut by 5 bases and J by 5 bases, with 19 bases left in between. The receptor was isolated from a man between 60 and 75 years old with acute or convalescent COVID-19. V is TRBV19 and J is TRBJ1-5; no definite D call. Material for sequencing was peripheral blood. This CDR3 reads CASSLEWEGGYQPQHF. The CDR3 coding sequence is TGTGCCAGTAGTCTGGAGTGGGAGGGAGGTTATCAGCCCCAGCATTTT.